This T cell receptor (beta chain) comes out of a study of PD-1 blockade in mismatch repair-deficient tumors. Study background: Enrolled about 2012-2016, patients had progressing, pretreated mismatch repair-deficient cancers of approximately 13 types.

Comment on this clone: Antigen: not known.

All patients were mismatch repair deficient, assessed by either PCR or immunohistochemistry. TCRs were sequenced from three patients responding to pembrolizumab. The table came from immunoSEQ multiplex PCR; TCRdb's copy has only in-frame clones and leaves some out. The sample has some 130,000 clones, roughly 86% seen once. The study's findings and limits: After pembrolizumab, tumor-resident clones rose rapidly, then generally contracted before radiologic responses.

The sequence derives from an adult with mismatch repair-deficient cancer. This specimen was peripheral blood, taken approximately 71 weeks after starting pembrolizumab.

CDR3 in amino acids: CASSAPTSGRVGGELFF. CDR3 DNA: TGTGCCAGCAGCGCGCCGACTAGCGGGAGGGTTGGCGGGGAGCTGTTTTTT. This chain uses TRBV9 with TRBJ2-2, with 14 bases lining up with TRBD2. V trimming: 3 bases; J trimming: 7 bases; junction bases outside the gene matches: 8. This CDR3 is 17 amino acids long. CDR1 and CDR2 from the germline V gene are SGDLS and YYNGEE.